This entry is about one T cell receptor beta chain. The data belong to a study of blood T cell repertoires in COVID-19. In the study overall: Donors in the United States, Italy and Spain gave samples during acute or convalescent COVID-19.

In the study's own analysis: Reference gene primer amplification in the assay estimated nucleated cell counts. Measured with immunoSEQ multiplex PCR; TCRdb has only the in-frame clones, and not every one. V, J and clone size are taken as reported in that table, and D and trimming were inferred from the DNA itself. The table records fewer than 300,000 clones, 82% of them present only once. Sequencing was performed on peripheral blood. This sequence was found in a woman aged 18-29 years with acute or convalescent COVID-19.

CDR3 bases: TGTGCCACCAGCAGAGATCTCAGGGAAGGGCAGTACTTC. This gives the protein CATSRDLREGQYF. This chain connects TRBV15 to TRBJ2-7, with D possibly being TRBD1 (5 bases). The CDR3 length is 13 residues. Germline CDR1 LNHNV, CDR2 YYDKDF (reference sequence). The ends were cut back, 0 bases at V and 9 bases at J, with 12 bases in the middle.